This entry lists 27 T cell receptor beta chains sequenced from one sample in a study of graft-versus-host responses after intestinal transplantation. The method was immunoSEQ multiplex PCR; TCRdb's version includes in-frame clones alone and lacks a portion of them. The profile shows approximately 15,000 clones, approximately 88% of them singletons. Sequencing was performed on PBMCs, taken approximately 110 days after intestinal transplant. The receptors come from a human patient who received an intestinal transplant, so some T cells may come from the graft donor.

The gene calls are TRBV7-9 and TRBJ2-3, with unresolved D. Germline CDR1 and CDR2: SEHNR and FQNEAQ (reference sequence). This CDR3 is 12 amino acids long. Trimming took off 8 bases at V and 1 base at J, with 7 bases between the two ends. The CDR3 sequence: CASGLGTDTQYF. In DNA form, the CDR3 reads TGTGCCAGCGGCCTGGGCACAGATACGCAGTATTTT.

This chain joins TRBV6-6 and TRBJ2-7; D is undetermined. Germline V lookup: CDR1 MNHNY, CDR2 SVGAGI (reference sequence). The V end lost 2 bases, the J end lost 5 bases, and 4 bases lay between the germline ends. The length of the CDR3 is 11 residues. CDR3 protein: CASSYSNEQYF. Written as DNA, the CDR3 is TGTGCCAGCAGTTACAGTAACGAGCAGTACTTC.

Note on this clone: A clone one base away is much larger, so this may be a read error. The chain joins TRBV5-7 to TRBJ2-5; TRBD2 matches 8 bases. TRBV5-7 qualifies as an ORF whose function is uncertain. V gave up 1 base and J gave up 4 bases; unmatched junction bases: 3. This CDR3 has 14 amino acids. CDR3 coding DNA: TGTGCCAGCAGCTTGAGACTAGCGAGAGAGACCCAGTACTTC. Translated, it gives CASSLRLARETQYF.

About this clone itself: The junction and the germline gene differ at one end; a read error may be behind it. The genes are TRBV7-7 and TRBJ2-5; D might be TRBD1 (6 bases). CDR1 and CDR2 from the germline V gene are SSHAT and FNYEAQ (reference sequence). There are 16 residues in the CDR3. The CDR3 DNA sequence: TGTGCTAGCAGCAATGGGGTTAGGGACAACCAAGAGACCCAGTACTTC. Translating it yields CASSNGVRDNQETQYF.

A single count supports this clone. The V call is TRBV6-1, the J call TRBJ2-1; 9 bases are shared with TRBD1. Looked up from germline, CDR1 is MNHNS and CDR2 is SASEGT. Unmatched junction bases numbered 7, after V lost 5 bases and J lost 8 bases. This CDR3 region has 14 residues. The CDR3 DNA follows: TGTGCCAGCAGTCCCAGACAGGGGGGGCATGAGCAGTTCTTC. Its protein is CASSPRQGGHEQFF.

This clone was seen a handful of times. V gene TRBV6-1 combines with J gene TRBJ1-2; D gene ambiguous. V was trimmed by 2 bases and J by 6 bases, leaving 13 bases between them. The CDR3 is 14 residues long. CDR1 and CDR2 (germline): MNHNS, SASEGT. CDR3 in amino acids: CASSEPYLSHGYTF. CDR3 DNA sequence: TGTGCCAGCAGTGAACCCTACCTCTCGCATGGCTACACCTTC.

The chain is built from TRBV9 and TRBJ1-2; a weak D match, TRBD1 (6 bases). V dropped 4 bases and J dropped 6 bases, with 13 bases sitting between them. The CDR3 is 13 amino acids. Germline-derived CDR1 and CDR2 are SGDLS and YYNGEE. The CDR3 loop is CASSPGQRDGYTF. The CDR3 coding sequence is TGTGCCAGCAGCCCCGGACAGAGGGATGGCTACACCTTC. The whole variable domain, remainder taken from reference TRBV9 and TRBJ1-2, is DSGVTQTPKHLITATGQRVTLRCSPRSGDLSVYWYQQSLDQGLQFLIQYYNGEERAKGNILERFSAQQFPDLHSELNLSSLELGDSALYFCASSPGQRDGYTFGSGTRLTVV.

The V gene is TRBV19, the J gene TRBJ1-5; D call uncertain. Germline-derived CDR1 and CDR2 are LNHDA and SQIVND (reference sequence). Trimming pared 3 bases from V and 5 bases from J, leaving 11 bases between. This CDR3 region has 14 residues. CDR3 bases: TGTGCCAGTAGTATCCTCCGTCCGGATCAGCCCCAGCATTTT. As protein: CASSILRPDQPQHF.

This clone was seen just once. The chain employs TRBV7-6 and TRBJ2-1, with a possible D match to TRBD2 (5 bases). V lost 5 bases and J lost 1, with 9 bases in between. CDR1 SGHVS and CDR2 FNYEAQ come from the germline V gene. The CDR3 covers 14 residues. CDR3 protein: CASSTRASYNEQFF. The DNA for the CDR3 is TGTGCCAGCAGCACTAGGGCTTCCTACAATGAGCAGTTCTTC.

This clone was detected only a few times. This chain connects TRBV28 to TRBJ2-1; D possibly corresponds to TRBD1 (5 bases). The CDR3 length is 11 residues. Per the germline V gene, CDR1 is MDHEN and CDR2 is SYDVKM. Trimming pared 5 bases from V and 7 bases from J, leaving 6 bases between. DNA for the CDR3: TGTGCCAGCAGTAGGGGAAATGAGCAGTTCTTC. Protein product: CASSRGNEQFF.

The CDR3 sequence is CASLSGNKRGTGELFF. The DNA of the CDR3 is TGCGCCAGCCTCAGCGGGAATAAGAGGGGGACCGGGGAGCTGTTTTTT. The chain joins TRBV10-1 to TRBJ2-2; possible D gene TRBD2, 7 bases. In germline, CDR1 is WNHNN, CDR2 SYGVQD (reference sequence). The V and J ends lost 8 bases and 5 bases respectively, with 21 bases between them. The CDR3 is made up of 16 amino acids.

The V and J genes are TRBV14 and TRBJ1-3; D not certain. The CDR3 is 20 amino acids. V was cut by 0 bases and J by 0 bases, with 21 bases left in between. Germline V gene data show CDR1 as SGHDN and CDR2 as FVKESK. The CDR3 spells CASSQDWPVDSTFSGNTIYF. The CDR3 DNA reads TGTGCCAGCAGCCAAGACTGGCCGGTTGACTCAACCTTCTCTGGAAACACCATATATTTT.

The chain couples TRBV14 to TRBJ2-5; 7 bases line up with TRBD2. J lost 1 base, V lost 0 bases, and 5 bases had no gene match. The CDR3 sequence is 16 residues long. Germline V gene data show CDR1 as SGHDN and CDR2 as FVKESK. The CDR3: CASSQEWEGCQETQYF. In DNA form, the CDR3 reads TGTGCCAGCAGCCAAGAATGGGAGGGGTGCCAAGAGACCCAGTACTTC.

The chain combines TRBV27 with TRBJ2-7; D ambiguous. V was trimmed by 4 bases and J by 2 bases, leaving 21 bases between them. This CDR3 comprises 17 residues. Germline V gene sequence: CDR1 MNHEY, CDR2 SMNVEV (reference sequence). This CDR3 reads CASSSLQLALQTYEQYF. DNA of the CDR3: TGTGCCAGCAGTTCCCTTCAACTTGCACTACAAACCTACGAGCAGTACTTC.

This chain joins TRBV21-1 and TRBJ1-5; no DNA check was done on the table's D call, TRBD1. TRBV21-1 is a known pseudogene. This CDR3 spans 14 amino acids. The CDR3 bases are TGTGCCAGCAGCCCTCGAGATAGGGGGGACAGTCGGAATTTT. Amino acids: CASSPRDRGDSRNF.

The chain carries TRBV4-1 and TRBJ1-1, with TRBD1 matching over 8 bases. The germline V gene has CDR1 MGHRA and CDR2 YSYEKL. The CDR3 extends over 15 amino acids. Trimming removed 1 base from V and 5 bases from J; junction bases left unmatched: 6. In DNA form, the CDR3 reads TGCGCCAGCAGCCAAGTTCAGGGGGCTCGGACTGAAGCTTTCTTT. Protein sequence: CASSQVQGARTEAFF.

CDR3 amino acids: CSADYNEQFF. The CDR3 DNA reads as TGCAGCGCAGATTACAATGAGCAGTTCTTC. J is TRBJ2-1 and V is TRBV29-1, with no clear D. Germline V gene lookup returns CDR1 SQVTM and CDR2 ANQGSEA. V lost 7 bases and J lost 4, with 5 bases in between. The CDR3 has 10 residues.

The rearrangement uses TRBV7-9 and TRBJ2-1; 12 positions agree with TRBD2. Unmatched junction bases numbered 6, after V lost 1 base and J lost 8 bases. Looked up from germline, CDR1 is SEHNR and CDR2 is FQNEAQ (reference sequence). This CDR3 is 16 amino acids long. The CDR3 sequence is CASSLGGTSGLYEQFF. CDR3 nucleotide sequence: TGTGCCAGCAGCTTAGGTGGGACTAGCGGGCTATATGAGCAGTTCTTC.

This clone was seen just once. The J gene is TRBJ2-1, the V gene TRBV4-1; possibly TRBD2 for D (5 bases). V lost 6 bases, J lost 1 base, and 13 bases lay in between. Germline V gives CDR1 MGHRA, CDR2 YSYEKL. CDR3 length: 15 residues. The CDR3 sequence: CASSDRLASYNEQFF. The CDR3 DNA reads TGCGCCAGCAGTGACCGGCTAGCTTCCTACAATGAGCAGTTCTTC.

The V gene is TRBV11-2, the J gene TRBJ1-4, with D perhaps TRBD1 (5 bases). V lost 5 bases and J 4 bases, leaving 11 bases between the germline ends. Per the germline V gene, CDR1 is SGHAT and CDR2 is FQNNGV. This CDR3 region has 14 residues. CDR3 protein: CASSPRDVNEKLFF. CDR3 coding DNA: TGTGCCAGCAGCCCCCGGGACGTTAATGAAAAACTGTTTTTT.

This rearrangement joins TRBV5-4 to TRBJ2-1; TRBD2 matches 9 bases. The CDR3 length is 15 residues. Germline trimming cut 4 bases from V and 3 bases from J; bases unmatched to any gene: 5. The germline V gene encodes CDR1 SGHNT and CDR2 YYREEE (reference sequence). In DNA, the CDR3 is TGTGCCAGCAGCCAGGGACTAGCAGTCTACAATGAGCAGTTCTTC. The encoded protein is CASSQGLAVYNEQFF.

This clone turned up a few times. The chain combines TRBV28 with TRBJ2-1, with D tentatively TRBD1 or TRBD2 (5 bases each). The CDR3 runs to 17 residues. CDR1 is MDHEN and CDR2 is SYDVKM in the germline V gene. With 5 bases removed from V and 1 base from J, the gap between germline ends came to 18 bases. This chain's CDR3 is CASSLRVRGGSYNEQFF. In DNA form, the CDR3 reads TGTGCCAGCAGTCTGAGGGTCCGTGGGGGTTCCTACAATGAGCAGTTCTTC.

CDR3 nucleotide sequence: TGTGCCAGCAGTTTAGACAGGGGGATCAATTCACCCCTCCACTTT. It specifies CASSLDRGINSPLHF. The chain couples TRBV28 to TRBJ1-6; 9 bases fit TRBD1. The germline CDR1 and CDR2 sequences are MDHEN and SYDVKM. The CDR3 contains 15 residues. Unmatched junction bases numbered 3, after V lost 2 bases and J lost 7 bases.

This clone was seen just once. The V gene is TRBV4-1, the J gene TRBJ1-1; D call uncertain. CDR1 is MGHRA, CDR2 YSYEKL, per germline. Between the trimmed V and J ends, which lost 4 bases and 1 base, there was a span of 13 bases. The CDR3 runs 15 residues. For the CDR3, the DNA is TGCGCCAGCAGCCCGCCGGGAGAACCGAACACTGAAGCTTTCTTT. Translating gives CASSPPGEPNTEAFF.

The rearrangement links TRBV28 to TRBJ1-1; tentatively, D is TRBD1 (5 bases). Looked up from germline, CDR1 is MDHEN and CDR2 is SYDVKM. CDR3 length equals 15 residues. Trimming removed 4 bases at V and 1 base at J, with 13 bases between. The CDR3 bases are TGTGCCAGCAGTTCTTTAAGTGGGGGGAACACTGAAGCTTTCTTT. Translation gives CASSSLSGGNTEAFF.

V is TRBV15 and J is TRBJ2-7; D ambiguous. Germline CDR1 LNHNV, CDR2 YYDKDF (reference sequence). Trimming removed 0 bases from V and 1 base from J, with 10 bases in between. The CDR3 length is 15 residues. The CDR3 sequence: CATSRDLGFSYEQYF. The DNA of the CDR3 is TGTGCCACCAGCAGAGATCTGGGGTTTTCCTACGAGCAGTACTTC.

This chain links TRBV7-9 with TRBJ2-7; D ambiguous. Trimming removed 3 bases from V and 3 bases from J, with 15 bases in between. Germline CDR1 SEHNR, CDR2 FQNEAQ (reference sequence). CDR3 length: 15 amino acids. CDR3 DNA sequence: TGTGCCAGCAGCTTCCGAAATAGTCGCTACTACGAGCAGTACTTC. This sequence encodes CASSFRNSRYYEQYF.